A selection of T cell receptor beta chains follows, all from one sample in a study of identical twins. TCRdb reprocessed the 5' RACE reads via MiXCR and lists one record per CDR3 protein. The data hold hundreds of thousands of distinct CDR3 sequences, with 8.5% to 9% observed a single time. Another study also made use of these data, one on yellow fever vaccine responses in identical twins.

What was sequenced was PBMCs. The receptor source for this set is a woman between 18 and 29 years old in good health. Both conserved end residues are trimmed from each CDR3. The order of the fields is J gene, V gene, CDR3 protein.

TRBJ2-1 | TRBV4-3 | ASSQEFESEQF
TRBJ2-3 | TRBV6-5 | ASSYDRAEVVTQY
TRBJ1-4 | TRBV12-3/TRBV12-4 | ASSFNMANEKLF
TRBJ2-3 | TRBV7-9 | ASSLQGGGDTQY
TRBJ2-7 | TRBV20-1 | SATIRGLPYEQY
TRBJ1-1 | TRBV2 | ASARDSKNTEAF
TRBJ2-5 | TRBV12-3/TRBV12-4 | ASLAGGETQY
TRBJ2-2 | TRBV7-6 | ASSPSGGERTGELF
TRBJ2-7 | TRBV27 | ASGGRGNEQY
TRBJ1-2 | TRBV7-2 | ASSSDSTGLGYT
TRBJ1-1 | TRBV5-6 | ASSLGRRQNTEAF
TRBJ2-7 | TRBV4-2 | ASSQGPRGLITYEQY
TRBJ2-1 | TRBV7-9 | ASSPSVGNEQF
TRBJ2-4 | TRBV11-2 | ASSFFYPSVLAKNIQY
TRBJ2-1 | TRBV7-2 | ASSSEGVRLNEQF
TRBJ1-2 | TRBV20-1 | SANPQQGGRDNYGYT
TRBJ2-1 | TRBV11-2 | ASSFHRDRGRPDDEQF
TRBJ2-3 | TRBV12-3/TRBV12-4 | ASSLGGAVTDTQY
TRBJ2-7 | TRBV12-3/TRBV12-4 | ASSPTVLGHEQY
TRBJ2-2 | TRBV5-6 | AISTWRGQGRTGELF
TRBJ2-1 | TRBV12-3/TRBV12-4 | ASSPSEDANYNEQF
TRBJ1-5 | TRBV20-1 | SAGLLDQPQH
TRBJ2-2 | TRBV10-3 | AIARGGGTGELF
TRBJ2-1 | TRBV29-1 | SVEDSGTSYYNEQF
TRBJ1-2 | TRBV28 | ATGQTHGYT
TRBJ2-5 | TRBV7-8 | ASSLAGGRFQETQY
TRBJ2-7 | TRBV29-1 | SPTDRVVLYEQY
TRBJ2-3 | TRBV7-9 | ASSRLGSTDTQY
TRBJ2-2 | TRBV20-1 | SARDRDRDPGELF
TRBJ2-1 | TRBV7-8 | ASSSGQSQF
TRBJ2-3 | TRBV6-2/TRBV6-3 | ASSSPPRGPDTQY
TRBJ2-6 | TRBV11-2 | ASSLDQHPSSGANVLT
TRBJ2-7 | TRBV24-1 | ATSDRRGDRPYEQY
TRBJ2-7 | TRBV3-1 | ASSLWTGTEQY
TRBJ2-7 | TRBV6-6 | ASSYSLLYEQY
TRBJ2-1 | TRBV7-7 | ASSLGTSGSLEQF
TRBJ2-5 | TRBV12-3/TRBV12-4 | ASSRSGSKETQY
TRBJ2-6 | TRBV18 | ASSGATAGSGANVLT
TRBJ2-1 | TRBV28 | ASSLPPVSGSDEQF
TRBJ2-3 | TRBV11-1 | ASSALAGEKVGSDTQY
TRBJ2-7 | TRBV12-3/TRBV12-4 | ATGGGPDYEQY
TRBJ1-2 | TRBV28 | ASSSGGYT
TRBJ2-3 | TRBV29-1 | SVESSTDTQY
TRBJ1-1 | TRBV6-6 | ASKKMEGTEAF
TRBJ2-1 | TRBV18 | ASSEGNNEQF
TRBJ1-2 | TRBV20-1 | SAGGQPHGYT
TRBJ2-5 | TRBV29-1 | SVEDDFPLRSSGTSLQETQY
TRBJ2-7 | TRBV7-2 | ASSLGQGRPQAGEQY
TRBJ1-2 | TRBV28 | ASKNPAGYGYT
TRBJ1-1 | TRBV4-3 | ASSQDRRSHGAF
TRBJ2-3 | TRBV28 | ASSPVHTDTQY
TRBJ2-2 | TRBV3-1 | ASSHLRGELF
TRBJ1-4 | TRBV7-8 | ASSPGTNGGGKLF
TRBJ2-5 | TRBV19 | ASSMWDRKETQY
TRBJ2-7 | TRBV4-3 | ASSHDLLAGREQY
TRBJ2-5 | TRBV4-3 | ASSQDRPRGRVTQY